The clone carrying this T cell receptor (beta chain) was detected once. Clones were read by immunoSEQ multiplex PCR, and TCRdb kept only the in-frame ones, dropping some. This sample has tens of thousands of clones, with roughly nine tenths found just once. This sample was taken from a study of PD-L1 blockade in urothelial cancer. CDR1 and CDR2 (germline): LNHNV, YYDKDF (reference sequence). V was pared by 0 bases and J by 5 bases, with 10 bases between. This CDR3 is built from 14 residues. The sample's time point: pretreatment peripheral blood. Source: PBMCs, taken around atezolizumab (anti-PD-L1) treatment. This sequence was found in a woman aged 60-75 years with urothelial cancer. The chain couples TRBV15 to TRBJ1-1; D remains unclear. In DNA, the CDR3 is TGTGCCACCAGCAGAGACCGGAGTTCGACTGAAGCTTTCTTT. Residues: CATSRDRSSTEAFF.